One and the same sample provided the 20 T cell receptor beta chains below, sequenced in a study of cytomegalovirus exposure and HLA in healthy donors. Both 60 Vbeta primers and 13 Jbeta primers went into the PCR. Assay: immunoSEQ multiplex PCR; the TCRdb copy retains only in-frame clones and omits some. The sample holds approximately 80,000 clones, 65% to 85% seen once. The specimen sequenced was PBMCs. The source is a middle-aged woman in good health and CMV-seropositive.

V gene TRBV29-1 combines with J gene TRBJ2-5; 10 bases map to TRBD2. The V segment lost 4 bases and the J segment 4 bases; nucleotides outside the gene matches: 9. This CDR3 spans 15 amino acids. The germline V gene encodes CDR1 SQVTM and CDR2 ANQGSEA. The CDR3 nucleotides read TGCAGCGTTGGGAGCGGGGGGGTAGTATCAGAGACCCAGTACTTC. The encoded protein is CSVGSGGVVSETQYF. Supplemented by reference TRBV29-1 and TRBJ2-5, the full variable domain reads SAVISQKPSRDICQRGTSLTIQCQVDSQVTMMFWYRQQPGQSLTLIATANQGSEATYESGFVIDKFPISRPNLTFSTLTVSNMSPEDSSIYLCSVGSGGVVSETQYFGPGTRLLVL.

The J gene is TRBJ2-7, the V gene TRBV13, with 11 bases lining up with TRBD1. This CDR3 has 15 amino acids. CDR1 is PRHDT and CDR2 is FYEKMQ in the germline V gene (reference sequence). Trimming at V came to 5 bases and at J to 6 bases, leaving 9 bases not matched to a gene. This chain's CDR3 is CASSLEGQGVGEQYF. CDR3 nucleotide sequence: TGTGCCAGCAGCCTAGAGGGACAGGGGGTGGGCGAGCAGTACTTC.

The chain combines TRBV19 with TRBJ2-3, with a tentative D call TRBD2 (5 bases). Germline V gives CDR1 LNHDA, CDR2 SQIVND (reference sequence). CDR3 length: 14 residues. Trimming stripped 3 bases from V and 2 bases from J, with 9 bases between. This CDR3 reads CASSIRRSTDTQYF. Written as DNA, the CDR3 is TGTGCCAGTAGTATTAGGAGGTCCACAGATACGCAGTATTTT.

The chain links TRBV6-5 to TRBJ1-2, with D hard to call. This CDR3 is 14 amino acids long. The germline V gene has CDR1 MNHEY and CDR2 SVGAGI. V lost 2 bases, J lost 2 bases, and 9 bases lay in between. As DNA, the CDR3 is TGTGCCAGCAGTTACGGAACAGAAAACTATGGCTACACCTTC. Amino acid sequence: CASSYGTENYGYTF.

This clone was counted many times. The chain couples TRBV7-9 to TRBJ2-1, with 14 bases aligning to TRBD2. The V segment lost 0 bases and the J segment 8 bases; nucleotides outside the gene matches: 9. Germline lookup yields CDR1 SEHNR and CDR2 FQNEAQ (reference sequence). CDR3 length: 18 amino acids. CDR3 sequence (DNA): TGTGCCAGCAGCTTAGCGCTTGGACTAGCGGGGGGTTTCGATGAGCAGTTCTTC. Protein sequence: CASSLALGLAGGFDEQFF.

This clone was seen once. The rearrangement links TRBV28 to TRBJ1-5; weak D call: TRBD1 (5 bases). This CDR3 is 14 amino acids long. Germline V CDR1 and CDR2: MDHEN, SYDVKM. V lost 7 bases and J lost 9, with 19 bases in between. The CDR3 DNA reads TGTGCCAGCACTCCAGCGGGGGGAGGCCGGCCCCAGCATTTT. Protein sequence: CASTPAGGGRPQHF.

This clone was recorded a few times. The chain carries TRBV4-2 and TRBJ2-7; no clear D. V dropped 0 bases and J dropped 3 bases, with 9 bases sitting between them. CDR3 length: 14 amino acids. CDR1 LGHNA and CDR2 YNFKEQ come from the germline V gene. CDR3 protein: CASSQDLVGYEQYF. In DNA, the CDR3 is TGTGCCAGCAGCCAAGATCTCGTCGGCTACGAGCAGTACTTC.

The chain couples TRBV30 to TRBJ1-2; a possible D gene is TRBD1 (6 bases). The CDR3 spans 11 residues. Per the germline V gene, CDR1 is GTSNPN and CDR2 is SVGIG (reference sequence). The V end lost 2 bases, the J end lost 8 bases, and 9 bases lay between the germline ends. The CDR3 nucleotides are TGTGCCTGGAGTTACAGGGTCGGCTACACCTTC. It codes for CAWSYRVGYTF.

The chain recombines TRBV28 with TRBJ2-1; D may be TRBD2 (9 bases). The germline CDR1 and CDR2 sequences are MDHEN and SYDVKM. The CDR3 contains 13 residues. V was shortened by 6 bases and J by 9 bases, with 15 bases between the two germline ends. The CDR3 sequence is CASRPSGTGEQFF. CDR3 bases: TGTGCCAGCAGGCCTAGCGGGACAGGTGAGCAGTTCTTC.

This chain's CDR3 is CASRQRDRANEQFF. CDR3 DNA: TGTGCCAGCAGACAGCGGGACAGGGCGAATGAGCAGTTCTTC. The chain employs TRBV6-6 and TRBJ2-1; TRBD1 matches at 9 bases. The germline gives CDR1 MNHNY, CDR2 SVGAGI (reference sequence). Trimming removed 6 bases from V and 7 bases from J; junction bases left unmatched: 7. The CDR3 loop spans 14 amino acids.

The gene calls are TRBV4-2 and TRBJ2-3, with D unclear. The CDR3 is 15 amino acids. V lost 0 bases, J lost 1 base, and 8 bases lay in between. The V gene's germline CDR1 is LGHNA and CDR2 YNFKEQ. CDR3: CASSQDLSRTDTQYF. The CDR3 DNA is TGTGCCAGCAGCCAAGATCTATCTCGCACAGATACGCAGTATTTT.

This clone was seen a few times. The chain recombines TRBV14 with TRBJ2-7; 9 bases align to TRBD2. Losses at the gene ends were 1 base for V and 3 bases for J; bases not matched to a gene: 4. CDR1 is SGHDN and CDR2 is FVKESK in the germline V gene. CDR3 length: 15 residues. CDR3 region: CASSQALAGFYEQYF. The CDR3 DNA is TGTGCCAGCAGCCAAGCTCTAGCGGGGTTCTACGAGCAGTACTTC.

This clone was recorded a few times. The chain recombines TRBV4-3 with TRBJ2-6; a weak D match, TRBD1 (6 bases). Looked up from germline, CDR1 is LGHNA and CDR2 is YSLEER. V gave up 0 bases and J gave up 0 bases, with 9 bases separating them. The CDR3 loop spans 17 amino acids. CDR3 loop: CASSQDTGSSGANVLTF. Here the CDR3 DNA reads TGCGCCAGCAGCCAAGACACAGGGAGCTCTGGGGCCAACGTCCTGACTTTC.

The chain has TRBV18 and TRBJ2-7, with 9 bases aligning to TRBD1. Germline V lookup: CDR1 KGHSH, CDR2 LQKENI. J lost 3 bases, V lost 5 bases, and 5 bases had no gene match. The CDR3 loop spans 14 amino acids. The CDR3 loop is CASSKDRGGYEQYF. The CDR3 DNA reads TGTGCCAGCTCAAAGGACAGGGGTGGCTACGAGCAGTACTTC.

The chain joins TRBV5-1 to TRBJ1-1; possible D gene TRBD1, 5 bases. The CDR3 runs 13 residues. The germline V gene encodes CDR1 SGHRS and CDR2 YFSETQ. The germline V and J ends were trimmed by 4 bases and 1 base, with 8 bases remaining between them. CDR3 region: CASSPTGNTEAFF. In DNA form, the CDR3 reads TGCGCCAGCAGCCCTACAGGGAACACTGAAGCTTTCTTT. Drawing the rest from reference TRBV5-1 and TRBJ1-1, the complete variable domain is KAGVTQTPRYLIKTRGQQVTLSCSPISGHRSVSWYQQTPGQGLQFLFEYFSETQRNKGNFPGRFSGRQFSNSRSEMNVSTLELGDSALYLCASSPTGNTEAFFGQGTRLTVV.

The V and J genes are TRBV7-2 and TRBJ2-7, with 7 bases that match TRBD2. The CDR3 has 14 residues. J gave up 5 bases and V 2 bases, and 6 bases lay outside the gene matches. The V gene's germline CDR1 is SGHTA and CDR2 FQGNSA. CDR3 region: CASSLRREIHEQYF. The DNA for the CDR3 is TGTGCCAGCAGCTTACGGCGGGAGATCCACGAGCAGTACTTC.

CDR3 nucleotides: TGTGCCAGCGGCTTATCACCAAATCAGCCCCAGCATTTT. Its translation is CASGLSPNQPQHF. The rearrangement uses TRBV2 and TRBJ1-5, with D unresolved. The CDR3 consists of 13 residues. Germline V gene lookup returns CDR1 SNHLY and CDR2 FYNNEI. V gave up 8 bases and J gave up 4 bases, with 12 bases separating them. The full variable domain, completed using reference TRBV2 and TRBJ1-5, is EPEVTQTPSHQVTQMGQEVILRCVPISNHLYFYWYRQILGQKVEFLVSFYNNEISEKSEIFDDQFSVERPDGSNFTLKIRSTKLEDSAMYFCASGLSPNQPQHFGDGTRLSIL.

The chain carries TRBV19 and TRBJ1-1, with D tentatively TRBD1 (6 bases). The CDR3 extends over 15 amino acids. The germline V gene encodes CDR1 LNHDA and CDR2 SQIVND (reference sequence). Trimming left V 6 bases short and J 2 bases short, with 16 bases between. CDR3 in DNA: TGTGCCAGTAGAACCGCGGACAGAGTTAACACTGAAGCTTTCTTT. This encodes CASRTADRVNTEAFF. Filled out from reference TRBV19 and TRBJ1-1, the complete variable domain reads DGGITQSPKYLFRKEGQNVTLSCEQNLNHDAMYWYRQDPGQGLRLIYYSQIVNDFQKGDIAEGYSVSREKKESFPLTVTSAQKNPTAFYLCASRTADRVNTEAFFGQGTRLTVV.

The rearrangement links TRBV18 to TRBJ1-2; 9 bases line up with TRBD1. The CDR3 covers 14 residues. Losses at the gene ends were 3 bases for V and 8 bases for J; bases not matched to a gene: 7. Looked up from germline, CDR1 is KGHSH and CDR2 is LQKENI. The DNA for the CDR3 is TGTGCCAGCTCACCGGCACAGGGGGCTCTCGGCTACACCTTC. Translation gives CASSPAQGALGYTF.

V usage is TRBV9 and J usage is TRBJ1-1; 8 nucleotides match TRBD1. The CDR3 covers 13 residues. Germline V CDR1 and CDR2: SGDLS, YYNGEE. J was trimmed by 6 bases and V by 2 bases; bases with no gene match: 3. This CDR3 is CASSVTGDSEAFF. CDR3 in DNA: TGTGCCAGCAGCGTGACAGGGGACTCTGAAGCTTTCTTT.